The table lists the clone carrying this TCR beta chain with many counts. What it binds is unknown. Trimming took off 0 bases at V and 1 base at J, with 4 bases between the two ends. The germline V gene has CDR1 SGHKS and CDR2 YYEKEE (reference sequence). CDR3 length: 13 amino acids. The library was built from around 380 ng RNA with molecular barcoded adaptors for alpha/delta and beta/gamma chains. MiXCR was run by TCRdb on the reads, yielding one entry per CDR3 protein. In the table there are 45,000 to 50,000 distinct CDR3 sequences, approximately 12% of which are singletons. The data derive from a study of read filtering for tumor transcriptome and immune sequencing. At the level of the study: About 8 patients were R-ISS I, 16 were R-ISS II, more than five were R-ISS III.

Whole-study results and caveats: Single-read clonotypes: about 81.9% of IR-seq clonotypes (around 3.5% of reads), 74.6% of RNA-seq clonotypes (approximately 49% of reads).

Every patient had bone marrow sampled while the disease was active. The TCR sequence derives from a donor aged 40 or over with multiple myeloma. The chain employs TRBV5-5 and TRBJ1-1; D gene ambiguous. The sequenced sample consisted of a population of CD138-negative cells sorted from bone marrow. As DNA, the CDR3 is TGTGCCAGCAGCTTGGGCACGAACACTGAAGCTTTCTTT. It specifies CASSLGTNTEAFF.